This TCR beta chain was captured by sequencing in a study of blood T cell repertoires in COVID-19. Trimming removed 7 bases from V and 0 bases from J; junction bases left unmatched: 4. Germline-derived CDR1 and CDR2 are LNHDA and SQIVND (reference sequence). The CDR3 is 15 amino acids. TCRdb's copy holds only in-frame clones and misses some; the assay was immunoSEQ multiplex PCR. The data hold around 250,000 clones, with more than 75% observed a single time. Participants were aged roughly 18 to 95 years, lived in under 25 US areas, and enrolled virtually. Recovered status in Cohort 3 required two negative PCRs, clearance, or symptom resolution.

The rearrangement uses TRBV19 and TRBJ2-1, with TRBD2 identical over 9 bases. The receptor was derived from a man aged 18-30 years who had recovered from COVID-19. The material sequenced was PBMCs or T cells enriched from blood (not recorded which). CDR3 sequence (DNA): TGTGCCAGTAAAGTTAGCGGGGGCTCCTACAATGAGCAGTTCTTC. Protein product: CASKVSGGSYNEQFF.